A selection of T cell receptor beta chains follows, all from one sample in a study of patients and donors after allogeneic stem cell transplantation. TCRdb fed the RT-PCR reads into MiXCR, producing one record per CDR3 protein. The sample lists 80,000 to 90,000 distinct CDR3 sequences, about 48% occurring once. The sequenced sample was blood, either unsorted or a sorted T cell fraction (not recorded which). Source of these receptors: a human donor who was either an allogeneic HSCT recipient or a stem cell or donor lymphocyte infusion donor (not recorded which). It is not recorded whose cells these are; they may come from a transplant donor. The CDR3 runs from the conserved cysteine through the conserved F or W. D genes are given only for firm matches. The size field is filled for only some rows; it gives once, few, many or a size class.

>TRBJ1-6|TRBD1|NA|TRBV4-3
CASSQRDRLGPLHF
TGCGCCAGCAGCCAGAGGGACAGGCTCGGACCCCTCCACTTT
>TRBJ2-1|NA|NA|TRBV4-3
CASSQEVASWEQFF
TGCGCCAGCAGCCAAGAAGTGGCTAGCTGGGAGCAGTTCTTC
>TRBJ1-5|NA|NA|TRBV20-1
CSAKQTTYQPQHF
TGCAGTGCTAAACAGACGACTTATCAGCCCCAGCATTTT
>TRBJ1-6|NA|NA|TRBV4-2
CASSQVKGRNSPLHF
TGTGCCAGCAGCCAAGTGAAGGGTCGTAATTCACCCCTCCACTTT
>TRBJ2-1|NA|NA|TRBV27
CASSLGGRYNEQFF
TGTGCCAGCAGTTTAGGGGGAAGGTACAATGAGCAGTTCTTC
>TRBJ1-2|NA|once|TRBV7-2
CASSLAEFYGYTF
TGTGCCAGCAGCTTAGCGGAGTTCTATGGCTACACCTTC
>TRBJ2-7|NA|NA|TRBV4-2
CASIPGPRGEQYF
TGTGCCAGCATCCCGGGCCCCCGGGGCGAGCAGTACTTC
>TRBJ1-6|NA|NA|TRBV6-5
CASSYRDLVATGENSPLHF
TGTGCCAGCAGTTACAGGGACCTGGTCGCGACGGGAGAAAATTCACCCCTCCACTTT
>TRBJ2-1|NA|NA|TRBV6-5
CASSYGTSGVNEQFF
TGTGCCAGCAGTTACGGGACGTCGGGTGTCAATGAGCAGTTCTTC
>TRBJ1-2|NA|NA|TRBV4-1
CASSQERTQNYGYTF
TGCGCCAGCAGCCAAGAACGGACCCAAAACTATGGCTACACCTTC
>TRBJ1-2|TRBD1|NA|TRBV29-1
CSAGTGAISNYGYTF
TGCAGCGCCGGGACAGGGGCAATATCCAACTATGGCTACACCTTC
>TRBJ2-5|NA|NA|TRBV7-2
CASSLPPSQETQYF
TGTGCCAGCAGCTTACCACCCTCCCAAGAGACCCAGTACTTC
>TRBJ1-1|NA|NA|TRBV5-1
CASSPRGSNTEAFF
TGCGCCAGCAGCCCCCGCGGGTCGAACACTGAAGCTTTCTTT
>TRBJ1-1|NA|few|TRBV4-1
CASSPTVGVTEAFF
TGCGCCAGCAGCCCCACGGTGGGGGTCACTGAAGCTTTCTTT
>TRBJ1-5|TRBD1|few|TRBV7-3
CASTRDRIFNSNQPQHF
TGTGCCAGCACCCGGGACAGAATATTTAATAGCAATCAGCCCCAGCATTTT
>TRBJ1-2|NA|few|TRBV4-1
CASSQLITGNYGYTF
TGCGCCAGCAGCCAACTAATAACTGGGAACTATGGCTACACCTTC
>TRBJ1-6|NA|few|TRBV7-8
CASSPRDSNSPLHF
TGTGCCAGCAGCCCCCGGGACTCAAATTCACCCCTCCACTTT
>TRBJ1-4|NA|few|TRBV30
CAWSDQTATNEKLFF
TGTGCCTGGAGTGACCAGACTGCAACTAATGAAAAACTGTTTTTT
>TRBJ1-5|TRBD1|NA|TRBV24-1
CATSERTGPDNQPQHF
TGTGCCACCAGTGAACGGACAGGCCCAGACAATCAGCCCCAGCATTTT
>TRBJ1-4|TRBD1|NA|TRBV2
CASRGDRGQKEKLFF
TGTGCCAGCAGGGGGGACAGGGGGCAGAAGGAAAAACTGTTTTTT
>TRBJ1-4|NA|NA|TRBV28
CASSHFGTLEEKLFF
TGTGCCAGCAGTCACTTCGGGACCCTTGAAGAAAAACTGTTTTTT
>TRBJ1-1|NA|few|TRBV21-1
CASSKGTGYMRWDTEAFF
TGTGCCAGCAGCAAAGGGACAGGGTATATGAGATGGGACACTGAAGCTTTCTTT